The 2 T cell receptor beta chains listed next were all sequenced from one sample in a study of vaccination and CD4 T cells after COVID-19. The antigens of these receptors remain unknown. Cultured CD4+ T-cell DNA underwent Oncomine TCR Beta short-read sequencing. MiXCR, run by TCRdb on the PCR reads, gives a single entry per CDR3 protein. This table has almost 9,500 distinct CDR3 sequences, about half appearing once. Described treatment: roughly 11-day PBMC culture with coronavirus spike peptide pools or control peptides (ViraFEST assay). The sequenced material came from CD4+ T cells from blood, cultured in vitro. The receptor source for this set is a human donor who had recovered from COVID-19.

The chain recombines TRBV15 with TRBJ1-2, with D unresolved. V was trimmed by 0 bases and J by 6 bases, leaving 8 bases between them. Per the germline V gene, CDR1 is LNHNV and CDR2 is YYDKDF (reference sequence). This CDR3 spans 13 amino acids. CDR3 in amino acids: CATSRDPGDGYTF. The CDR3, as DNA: TGTGCCACCAGCAGAGATCCGGGAGATGGCTACACCTTC.

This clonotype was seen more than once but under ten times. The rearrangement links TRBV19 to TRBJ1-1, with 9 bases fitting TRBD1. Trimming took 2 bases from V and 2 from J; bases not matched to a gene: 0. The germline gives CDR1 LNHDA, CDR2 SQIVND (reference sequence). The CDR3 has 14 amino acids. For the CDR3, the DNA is TGTGCCAGTAGTATAACAGGGGGCAACACTGAAGCTTTCTTT. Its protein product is CASSITGGNTEAFF. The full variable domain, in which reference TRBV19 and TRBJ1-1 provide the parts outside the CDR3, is DGGITQSPKYLFRKEGQNVTLSCEQNLNHDAMYWYRQDPGQGLRLIYYSQIVNDFQKGDIAEGYSVSREKKESFPLTVTSAQKNPTAFYLCASSITGGNTEAFFGQGTRLTVV.